This TCR beta chain was observed in a study of T cell repertoires in cytomegalovirus infection. TCRdb re-called the reads with MiXCR, one entry per CDR3 protein. The top ten hold over 45% of the sample, which has roughly 570,000 distinct CDR3 sequences, approximately 40% seen once. This clonotype was seen ten or more times. Antigen unknown. Trimming took 8 bases from V and 9 from J; bases not matched to a gene: 6. This CDR3 comprises 12 residues. The V gene's germline CDR1 is LGHNT and CDR2 FRNRAP. This receptor was taken from a human donor in good health (CMV status not recorded). Some clones in this sample may be carry-over from other donors' samples. The sample here was cultured PBMCs, taken from culture after CMV antigen stimulation. The V gene is TRBV12-5, the J gene TRBJ2-1, with TRBD2 identical over 8 bases. CDR3 region: CASSREGLEQFF. The CDR3 DNA sequence: TGTGCTAGTTCACGGGAGGGGCTTGAGCAGTTCTTC.